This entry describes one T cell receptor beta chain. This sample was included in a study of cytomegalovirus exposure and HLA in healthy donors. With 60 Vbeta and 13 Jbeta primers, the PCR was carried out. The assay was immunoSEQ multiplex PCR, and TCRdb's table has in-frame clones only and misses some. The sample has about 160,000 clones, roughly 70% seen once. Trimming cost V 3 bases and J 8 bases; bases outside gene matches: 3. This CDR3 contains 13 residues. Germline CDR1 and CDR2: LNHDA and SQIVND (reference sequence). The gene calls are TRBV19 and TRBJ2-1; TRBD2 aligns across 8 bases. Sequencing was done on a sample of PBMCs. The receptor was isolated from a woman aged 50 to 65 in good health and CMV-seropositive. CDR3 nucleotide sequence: TGTGCCAGTAGTATTGGACTAGCCGATGAGCAGTTCTTC. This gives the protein CASSIGLADEQFF.